Shown below are 7 T cell receptor beta chains from a single sample sequenced in a study of T-cell reconstitution after alpha-beta-depleted transplantation in children. It was with unique molecular identifiers that the TCRbeta library was prepared. Via MiXCR, TCRdb re-called the PCR reads, giving one row per CDR3 protein. The sample has some 310,000 distinct CDR3 sequences, roughly 21% seen once. This material consisted of PBMCs, mostly from graft donor cells, taken 180 days after TCRalphabeta/CD19-depleted stem cell transplant. These receptors originate from a male patient aged 10 to 17 who had a stem cell transplant for acute lymphoblastic leukemia, so the T cells may come from the graft donor.

This clonotype was observed many times. CDR3: CASSSRTGSYEQYF. The CDR3 region has the DNA TGTGCCAGCAGTTCCAGGACAGGGTCCTACGAGCAGTACTTC. V is TRBV6-2 or TRBV6-3 and J is TRBJ2-7; 8 bases map to TRBD1. The ends lost 4 bases at V and 1 base at J; junction bases unmatched: 3. The CDR3 extends over 14 amino acids. CDR1 and CDR2 (germline): MNHEY, SVGEGT.

The CDR3 DNA is TGCGCCAGCAGTCGCAGGGGACTAGCGGACACAGATACGCAGTATTTT. This sequence encodes CASSRRGLADTDTQYF. V and J are TRBV4-1 and TRBJ2-3, with 11 bases fitting TRBD2. The CDR3 runs to 16 residues. J was trimmed by 2 bases and V by 6 bases; bases with no gene match: 7. The germline CDR1 and CDR2 sequences are MGHRA and YSYEKL.

CDR3 residues: CASTITGGGELFF. CDR3 coding DNA: TGTGCCAGCACCATAACAGGGGGTGGGGAGCTGTTTTTT. The rearrangement joins TRBV27 to TRBJ2-2; 8 positions match TRBD1. V lost 7 bases and J lost 8; bases outside the gene matches: 6. Germline V gene sequence: CDR1 MNHEY, CDR2 SMNVEV (reference sequence). This CDR3 is 13 amino acids long.

The CDR3 reads CASSQVGKRRGVLETQYF. CDR3 sequence (DNA): TGCGCCAGCAGCCAAGTGGGCAAGCGGAGAGGGGTATTAGAGACCCAGTACTTC. The chain is built from TRBV4-1 and TRBJ2-5; D may correspond to TRBD1 or TRBD2 (5 bases each). The V gene lost 1 base and the J gene lost 4 bases, with 22 bases spanning the gap. Germline V gives CDR1 MGHRA, CDR2 YSYEKL. The CDR3 spans 18 residues.

This clonotype has only a few counts. The chain recombines TRBV6-4 with TRBJ2-1; D gene unclear. This CDR3 region has 15 residues. Germline V CDR1 and CDR2: MRHNA, SNTAGT. Trimming took off 3 bases at V and 5 bases at J, with 14 bases between the two ends. The CDR3 region has the DNA TGTGCCAGCAGTGAGGTAGCCACGATTAACAATGAGCAGTTCTTC. Translating gives CASSEVATINNEQFF.

The table lists this clonotype with a count of one. The chain is built from TRBV4-1 and TRBJ2-7; 7 bases are a match to TRBD2. V gave up 4 bases and J gave up 0 bases; unmatched junction bases: 15. The CDR3 spans 18 residues. Germline assignment: CDR1 MGHRA and CDR2 YSYEKL. The CDR3, as DNA: TGCGCCAGCAGCCGAGATCTTTTCAAGCGGGACCTCTCCTACGAGCAGTACTTC. Protein: CASSRDLFKRDLSYEQYF.

There are a few counts of this clonotype. The chain has TRBV12-5 and TRBJ2-5, with TRBD1 identical over 10 bases. CDR1 and CDR2 (germline): LGHNT, FRNRAP. This CDR3 has 15 amino acids. The J segment lost 5 bases and the V segment lost 2 bases, leaving 5 bases of the junction unmatched. In DNA form, the CDR3 reads TGTGCTAGTGGTTTGACGACAGGGGGCTATGAGACCCAGTACTTC. Translated, it gives CASGLTTGGYETQYF.